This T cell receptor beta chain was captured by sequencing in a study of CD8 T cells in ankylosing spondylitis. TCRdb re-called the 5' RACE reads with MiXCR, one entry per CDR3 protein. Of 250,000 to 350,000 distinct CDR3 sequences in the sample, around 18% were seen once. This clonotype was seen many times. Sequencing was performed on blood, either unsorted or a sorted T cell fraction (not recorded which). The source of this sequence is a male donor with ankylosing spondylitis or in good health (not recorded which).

For the CDR3, the DNA is TGTGCCAGCAGTCTCTCCGGGACTAGCGGGATGGTAGATACGCAGTATTTT. This sequence encodes CASSLSGTSGMVDTQYF. The gene calls are TRBV6-1 and TRBJ2-3; 13 positions match TRBD2. Germline CDR1 MNHNS, CDR2 SASEGT. The CDR3 runs to 17 residues. With V trimmed by 5 bases and J by 5 bases, 10 bases remained unmatched.